This TCR beta chain is from a study of T cells after yellow fever vaccination. Study in general: Low-cell-number fractions underwent preparation using SMART-Seq v4 Ultra Low Input.

Points on this clonotype: Its antigen remains unidentified.

5'RACE template switching produced TCR cDNA carrying a universal primer site and UMIs. TCRdb redid the calling of the 5' RACE reads with MiXCR, one entry per CDR3 protein. In the table there are a few hundred thousand distinct CDR3 sequences, 4.1% of which are singletons. Overall study findings and caveats: Post-booster repertoires contained most primary-vaccination clones again (about 95% CD4, around 89% CD8).

The sequence derives from a man aged 18-30 years who received the YFV17D yellow fever vaccine. Sample: PBMCs, taken 5 days after the yellow fever booster vaccination.

DNA of the CDR3: TGTGCCAGCAGTTACGGGGGACAGGGACGTGCAACTAATGAAAAACTGTTTTTT. It encodes CASSYGGQGRATNEKLFF. This sequence joins TRBV6-5 and TRBJ1-4; the match to TRBD1 covers 9 bases. The CDR3 covers 18 residues. Germline assignment: CDR1 MNHEY and CDR2 SVGAGI. V lost 2 bases, J lost 0 bases, and 7 bases stayed unmatched.